The sequence of this TCR beta chain was determined in a study of cytomegalovirus exposure and HLA in healthy donors. Study-wide results and limits: Most of the TCR beta V segments (in an earlier analysis) were productive either about 87% or about 30% of the time. Most TCRs appeared rarely, but some public TCRs recurred in many donors.

CDR3 size: 15 residues. Unmatched junction bases numbered 10, after V lost 3 bases and J lost 5 bases. Germline loops: CDR1 SGHDT, CDR2 YYEEEE. Amplification used 60 Vbeta primers and 13 Jbeta primers. Sequencing used immunoSEQ multiplex PCR; TCRdb keeps in-frame clones, though not all of them. The table includes roughly 110,000 clones, approximately 80% detected once. Details on this clone: What it binds is not known.

The TCR originated in a woman between 18 and 29 years old in good health and CMV-seropositive. V usage is TRBV5-6 and J usage is TRBJ2-5; the match to TRBD1 covers 7 bases. The sequenced material came from PBMCs. This chain's CDR3 is CASSYLSGGGETQYF. DNA for the CDR3: TGTGCCAGCAGCTACCTTTCAGGGGGTGGGGAGACCCAGTACTTC.